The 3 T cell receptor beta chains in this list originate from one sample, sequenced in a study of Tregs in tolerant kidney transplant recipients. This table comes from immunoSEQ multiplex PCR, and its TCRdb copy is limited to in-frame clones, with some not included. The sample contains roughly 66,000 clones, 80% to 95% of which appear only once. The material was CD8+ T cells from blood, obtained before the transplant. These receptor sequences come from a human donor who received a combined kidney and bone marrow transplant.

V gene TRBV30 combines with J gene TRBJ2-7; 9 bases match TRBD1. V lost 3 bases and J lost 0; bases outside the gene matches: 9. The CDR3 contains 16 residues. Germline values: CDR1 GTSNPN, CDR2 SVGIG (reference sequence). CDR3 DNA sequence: TGTGCCTGGAGGGAAACCCGGGACAGGGTCTCCTACGAGCAGTACTTC. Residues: CAWRETRDRVSYEQYF.

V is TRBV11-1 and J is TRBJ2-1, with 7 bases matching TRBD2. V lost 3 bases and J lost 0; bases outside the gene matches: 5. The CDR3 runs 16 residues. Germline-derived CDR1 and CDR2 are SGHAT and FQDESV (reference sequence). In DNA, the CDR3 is TGTGCCAGCAGCTTGACTAGCTGGAGCTCCTACAATGAGCAGTTCTTC. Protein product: CASSLTSWSSYNEQFF.

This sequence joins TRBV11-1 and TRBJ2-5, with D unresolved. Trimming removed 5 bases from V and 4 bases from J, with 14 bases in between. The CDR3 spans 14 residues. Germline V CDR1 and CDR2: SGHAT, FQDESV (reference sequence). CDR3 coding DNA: TGTGCCAGCAGCCCCGGCCCGAGAGGAGAGACCCAGTACTTC. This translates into CASSPGPRGETQYF.